These 27 T cell receptor beta chains originate from one sample sequenced in a study of T cells in Graves' hyperthyroidism and ophthalmopathy. The TCR beta CDR3 regions underwent amplification using RNA transcripts as the source. First-round RT-PCR targeting the TCR CDR3 was performed with the HTBI primer set. From the multiplex PCR reads, TCRdb called clonotypes with MiXCR, one entry per CDR3 protein. The table has 450,000 to 650,000 distinct CDR3 sequences, about a sixth seen once. Sequenced input: blood. These receptors originate from a woman aged 18-29 years with Graves' ophthalmopathy.

The chain is built from TRBV6-1 and TRBJ1-5, with D unresolved. Trimming removed 0 bases at V and 7 bases at J, with 7 bases between. The CDR3 runs to 13 residues. Germline lookup yields CDR1 MNHNS and CDR2 SASEGT. CDR3: CASSEAPVQPQHF. DNA of the CDR3: TGTGCCAGCAGTGAAGCCCCAGTCCAGCCCCAGCATTTT.

This clonotype was seen a few times. The gene calls are TRBV6-2 or TRBV6-3 and TRBJ2-2; 10 bases map to TRBD1. Germline V gene sequence: CDR1 MNHEY, CDR2 SVGEGT. The CDR3 contains 14 residues. After removal of 10 bases from V and 5 bases from J, the junction contained 7 bases not matched to a gene. CDR3 residues: CATGTGDITGELFF. CDR3 sequence (DNA): TGTGCCACAGGGACAGGGGATATTACCGGGGAGCTGTTTTTT.

This clonotype has a handful of counts. The chain has TRBV20-1 and TRBJ1-3, with D possibly being TRBD1 (5 bases). Germline-derived CDR1 and CDR2 are DFQATT and SNEGSKA (reference sequence). The ends were cut back, 5 bases at V and 8 bases at J, with 16 bases in the middle. The CDR3 runs to 13 residues. In DNA, the CDR3 is TGCAGTGCTGGGCGCAGGGCCCTTGACACCATATATTTT. Amino acid sequence: CSAGRRALDTIYF.

This clonotype was seen ten or more times. V is TRBV28 and J is TRBJ2-3; 11 nucleotides match TRBD2. The V and J ends lost 4 bases and 0 bases, in that order; junction bases with no gene match: 3. Germline loops: CDR1 MDHEN, CDR2 SYDVKM. The CDR3 has 16 amino acids. The CDR3 loop is CASSSRTSGSTDTQYF. CDR3 bases: TGTGCCAGCAGTTCCCGGACTAGCGGGAGCACAGATACGCAGTATTTT.

This clonotype was recorded many times. The V gene is TRBV20-1, the J gene TRBJ2-7; 7 bases agree with TRBD2. CDR3 length: 13 amino acids. CDR1 is DFQATT, CDR2 SNEGSKA, per germline (reference sequence). V shed 7 bases, J shed 3 bases, and the junction held 9 bases outside the gene matches. CDR3 amino acids: CSVRGGLDYEQYF. The CDR3 DNA reads as TGCAGTGTCAGAGGTGGACTAGACTACGAGCAGTACTTC.

This clonotype was counted ten times or more. The gene calls are TRBV2 and TRBJ1-3; D unresolved. The germline CDR1 and CDR2 sequences are SNHLY and FYNNEI. The CDR3 has 14 residues. Trimming stripped 3 bases from V and 8 bases from J, with 14 bases between. CDR3 DNA: TGTGCCAGCAGTGATTCCAGGCCGCCGGACACCATATATTTT. Translated: CASSDSRPPDTIYF.

This clonotype came up many times. This chain links TRBV6-1 with TRBJ2-5; D unresolved. V gave up 5 bases and J gave up 5 bases, with 6 bases separating them. From germline, CDR1 is MNHNS and CDR2 SASEGT. The length of the CDR3 is 11 residues. The CDR3 is CASSFGETQYF. The CDR3 DNA reads as TGTGCCAGCAGTTTCGGGGAGACCCAGTACTTC.

The V call is TRBV5-6, the J call TRBJ2-1; possible D gene TRBD2, 6 bases. The CDR3 is made up of 17 amino acids. The V end lost 0 bases, the J end lost 8 bases, and 21 bases lay between the germline ends. Germline CDR1 and CDR2: SGHDT and YYEEEE. CDR3 loop: CASSLDWGGPFNDEQFF. As DNA, the CDR3 is TGTGCCAGCAGCTTGGATTGGGGAGGCCCCTTTAACGATGAGCAGTTCTTC.

This clonotype was picked up many times. V gene TRBV5-1 combines with J gene TRBJ2-2, with 9 bases that match TRBD1. The CDR3 consists of 15 residues. CDR1 is SGHRS, CDR2 YFSETQ, per germline. Losses at the gene ends were 3 bases for V and 6 bases for J; bases not matched to a gene: 6. In DNA, the CDR3 is TGCGCCAGCAGCTACACAGGGGGCCTCGCCGGGGAGCTGTTTTTT. The encoded protein is CASSYTGGLAGELFF.

This clonotype occurred many times. This chain connects TRBV28 to TRBJ1-2; D not resolved. This CDR3 has 13 amino acids. CDR1 and CDR2 (germline): MDHEN, SYDVKM. V lost 7 bases and J 3 bases, leaving 12 bases between the germline ends. As DNA, the CDR3 is TGTGCCAGCAACTTGCCGGGGTACTATGGCTACACCTTC. Encoded protein: CASNLPGYYGYTF.

This chain links TRBV12-3 or TRBV12-4 with TRBJ2-1, with 11 bases that match TRBD1. The CDR3 loop spans 15 amino acids. J lost 7 bases, V lost 5 bases, and 7 bases had no gene match. Here the CDR3 reads CASSPDRGRGNEQFF. The CDR3, as DNA: TGTGCCAGCAGTCCGGACAGGGGGCGCGGGAATGAGCAGTTCTTC.

This clonotype was seen more than once but under ten times. The rearrangement uses TRBV19 and TRBJ1-1; the match to TRBD1 covers 7 bases. This CDR3 is 15 amino acids long. CDR1 is LNHDA and CDR2 is SQIVND in the germline V gene (reference sequence). The V gene end was trimmed by 5 bases and the J gene end by 3 bases; junction bases not matched to a gene: 9. The DNA of the CDR3 is TGTGCCAGTAGTCCAGGGGGAGTCTGGGACACTGAAGCTTTCTTT. Its protein product is CASSPGGVWDTEAFF.

This clonotype was recorded only once. The CDR3 is CASSQGTGGGEQFF. In nucleotides, the CDR3 is TGCGCCAGCAGCCAAGGGACAGGGGGCGGTGAGCAGTTCTTC. The J gene is TRBJ2-1, the V gene TRBV4-1; 11 nucleotides agree with TRBD1. Germline trimming cut 1 base from V and 9 bases from J; bases unmatched to any gene: 2. CDR1 MGHRA and CDR2 YSYEKL come from the germline V gene. There are 14 residues in the CDR3.

This clonotype was observed many times. The rearrangement links TRBV20-1 to TRBJ2-7; TRBD2 aligns across 14 bases. CDR1 DFQATT and CDR2 SNEGSKA come from the germline V gene (reference sequence). The CDR3 contains 13 residues. CDR3 sequence (DNA): TGCGGGGGGACTAGCGGGAGTAAATACGAGCAGTACTTC. This codes for CGGTSGSKYEQYF.

This clonotype occurred a few times. The chain couples TRBV6-1 to TRBJ1-1; D not certain. Deletions cut 6 bases from V and 8 bases from J, with 13 bases between. Germline V gives CDR1 MNHNS, CDR2 SASEGT. CDR3 length: 12 amino acids. The CDR3 nucleotides read TGTGCCAGCAGCCCTGGTGGGGTCGAAGCTTTCTTT. It is translated as CASSPGGVEAFF.

This clonotype was found many times. This sequence joins TRBV27 and TRBJ2-7, with TRBD2 matching 7 bases. The CDR3 has 14 amino acids. Germline CDR1 and CDR2: MNHEY and SMNVEV (reference sequence). V lost 6 bases to trimming and J lost 0 bases; unmatched junction nucleotides: 5. CDR3 in amino acids: CASSIGRSSYEQYF. The CDR3 DNA reads as TGTGCCAGCAGCATCGGGAGGAGCTCCTACGAGCAGTACTTC.

Turning to this clonotype: This clone may be a read error of a much larger clone one base away. J is TRBJ1-6 and V is TRBV7-3; D is undetermined. The V end lost 5 bases, the J end lost 12 bases, and 14 bases lay between the germline ends. This CDR3 region has 13 residues. Germline V lookup: CDR1 SGHTA, CDR2 FQGTGA. The CDR3 sequence: CASSPRRDVPLHF. The CDR3 DNA reads as TGTGCCAGCAGCCCCCGGCGGGATGTACCCCTCCACTTT. Full variable domain (remainder filled in from reference TRBV7-3 and TRBJ1-6): GAGVSQTPSNKVTEKGKYVELRCDPISGHTALYWYRQSLGQGPEFLIYFQGTGAADDSGLPNDRFFAVRPEGSVSTLKIQRTERGDSAVYLCASSPRRDVPLHFGNGTRLTVT.

This clonotype has a count of ten or more. The chain links TRBV28 to TRBJ2-1, with D uncertain. The germline V gene encodes CDR1 MDHEN and CDR2 SYDVKM. Trimming took 5 bases from V and 0 from J, leaving 11 bases between them. This CDR3 spans 15 amino acids. CDR3 protein: CASSTAFSSYNEQFF. CDR3 coding DNA: TGTGCCAGCAGTACAGCGTTCAGCTCCTACAATGAGCAGTTCTTC.

The chain combines TRBV6-5 with TRBJ1-4, with D perhaps matching TRBD1 (5 bases). Germline CDR1 MNHEY, CDR2 SVGAGI. The CDR3 is made up of 12 amino acids. V gave up 2 bases and J gave up 8 bases, with 6 bases separating them. CDR3 region: CASSYGGEKLFF. The CDR3 nucleotides read TGTGCCAGCAGTTACGGGGGGGAAAAACTGTTTTTT.

About this clonotype itself: Germline is not matched at one junction end, which may reflect a read error. This sequence joins TRBV28 and TRBJ2-4; D is ambiguous. The CDR3 loop spans 13 amino acids. CDR1 and CDR2 from the germline V gene are MDHEN and SYDVKM. CDR3 sequence: CASSLVSGHIQCF. For the CDR3, the DNA is TGTGCCAGCAGCTTGGTTAGTGGGCACATTCAGTGCTTC. Complete variable domain (other parts from reference TRBV28 and TRBJ2-4): DVKVTQSSRYLVKRTGEKVFLECVQDMDHENMFWYRQDPGLGLRLIYFSYDVKMKEKGDIPEGYSVSREKKERFSLILESASTNQTSMYLCASSLVSGHIQCFGAGTRLSVL.

This clonotype was recorded at least ten times. The chain employs TRBV6-1 and TRBJ1-2; D ambiguous. The V gene's germline CDR1 is MNHNS and CDR2 SASEGT. V lost 3 bases to trimming and J lost 0 bases, with 8 bases between them. This CDR3 spans 14 amino acids. The CDR3 here is CASSESLANYGYTF. Here the CDR3 DNA reads TGTGCCAGCAGTGAGAGCTTGGCTAACTATGGCTACACCTTC.

This clonotype has only a few counts. This chain connects TRBV29-1 to TRBJ2-1; a possible D gene is TRBD1 (5 bases). With 3 bases removed from V and 0 bases from J, the gap between germline ends came to 15 bases. Germline V gives CDR1 SQVTM, CDR2 ANQGSEA. CDR3 length equals 16 residues. The DNA for the CDR3 is TGCAGCGTTGATAGTCGGACACTAAGCTCCTACAATGAGCAGTTCTTC. This translates into CSVDSRTLSSYNEQFF.

This clonotype came up a few times. V is TRBV29-1 and J is TRBJ1-2; D possibly corresponds to TRBD1 (6 bases). The CDR3 is 14 residues long. Trimming took 7 bases from V and 2 from J, leaving 17 bases between them. Per the germline V gene, CDR1 is SQVTM and CDR2 is ANQGSEA. The CDR3: CSALVMGANYGYTF. The DNA for the CDR3 is TGCAGCGCCCTCGTGATGGGGGCAAACTATGGCTACACCTTC.

At least ten counts were recorded for this clonotype. CDR3 bases: TGTGCCAGCAGTTACGTCGGGAAGGTGAACACTGAAGCTTTCTTT. Protein: CASSYVGKVNTEAFF. The rearrangement links TRBV6-5 to TRBJ1-1; no firm D call. The germline gives CDR1 MNHEY, CDR2 SVGAGI. The CDR3 is made up of 15 amino acids. V was clipped by 2 bases and J by 0 bases, with 10 bases between them.

The CDR3 nucleotides read TGCGCCAGCAGCCAAGATTCGATCAGCAGGGCCAATCAGCCCCAGCATTTT. Its translation is CASSQDSISRANQPQHF. The chain couples TRBV4-1 to TRBJ1-5, with TRBD1 as a possible D gene (5 bases). V was clipped by 0 bases and J by 3 bases, with 15 bases between them. The CDR3 consists of 17 residues. Germline lookup yields CDR1 MGHRA and CDR2 YSYEKL.

There are many counts of this clonotype. The genes are TRBV6-6 and TRBJ1-1; the D gene is possibly TRBD1 (5 bases). Germline-derived CDR1 and CDR2 are MNHNY and SVGAGI (reference sequence). The length of the CDR3 is 16 residues. V lost 2 bases, J lost 1 base, and 14 bases lay in between. The chain's CDR3 is CASSYGGREGNTEAFF. Here the CDR3 DNA reads TGTGCCAGCAGTTACGGTGGCAGGGAAGGGAACACTGAAGCTTTCTTT.

This clonotype was seen many times. This sequence joins TRBV20-1 and TRBJ2-3; TRBD1 matches 9 bases. The germline CDR1 and CDR2 sequences are DFQATT and SNEGSKA (reference sequence). This CDR3 contains 13 residues. Trimming removed 1 base from V and 7 bases from J; junction bases left unmatched: 3. The CDR3 region is CSARGGTGNTQYF. The CDR3, as DNA: TGCAGTGCTAGAGGGGGGACAGGGAATACGCAGTATTTT.